A single sample is the source of the 15 T cell receptor beta chains below, sequenced in a study of blood T cell repertoires in COVID-19. Produced via immunoSEQ multiplex PCR; TCRdb's table is partial and in-frame only. Of 240,000 or so clones in the sample, around 89% were seen once. The sample consisted of PBMCs or T cells enriched from blood (not recorded which). These receptors originate from a man in his forties who had recovered from COVID-19.

Here the CDR3 DNA reads TGTGCCAGCAGCCCCGACTGGGGCACAGATACGCAGTATTTT. Translating gives CASSPDWGTDTQYF. V is TRBV3-1 (or the pseudogene TRBV3-2) and J is TRBJ2-3; D is unresolved. In germline, CDR1 is LGHDT, CDR2 YNNKEL (reference sequence). CDR3 length: 14 amino acids. V was clipped by 4 bases and J by 1 base, with 9 bases between them.

The V call is TRBV19, the J call TRBJ1-4, with 9 bases aligning to TRBD1. Germline-derived CDR1 and CDR2 are LNHDA and SQIVND (reference sequence). Trimming at V came to 4 bases and at J to 4 bases, leaving 4 bases not matched to a gene. The CDR3 totals 15 residues. As DNA, the CDR3 is TGTGCCAGTAGTAGAACAGGGGGCGTTAATGAAAAACTGTTTTTT. Its translation: CASSRTGGVNEKLFF.

V and J are TRBV6-4 and TRBJ2-1, with 11 bases aligning to TRBD2. The CDR3 loop spans 15 amino acids. With 4 bases clipped from V and 6 bases from J, the junction kept 5 bases outside the gene matches. Germline V gene sequence: CDR1 MRHNA, CDR2 SNTAGT. CDR3 nucleotides: TGTGCCAGCAGTGCCGGACTAGCGGGCACCAATGAGCAGTTCTTC. Protein product: CASSAGLAGTNEQFF.

This chain joins TRBV5-1 and TRBJ1-3, with D maybe TRBD1 (5 bases). The CDR3 covers 15 residues. Trimming left V 4 bases short and J 2 bases short, with 13 bases between. The germline V gene encodes CDR1 SGHRS and CDR2 YFSETQ. The CDR3 sequence: CASSPGVEAGNTIYF. CDR3 in DNA: TGCGCCAGCAGCCCGGGGGTCGAAGCTGGAAACACCATATATTTT.

This sequence joins TRBV6-7 and TRBJ1-2, with D maybe TRBD1 (5 bases). TRBV6-7 is an open reading frame whose function is uncertain. V gave up 0 bases and J gave up 2 bases, with 16 bases separating them. This CDR3 comprises 17 residues. CDR3 residues: CASSYSPRGGRNYGYTF. In nucleotides, the CDR3 is TGTGCCAGCAGTTACTCGCCACGCGGGGGGAGAAACTATGGCTACACCTTC.

This rearrangement joins TRBV3-1 (or the pseudogene TRBV3-2) to TRBJ1-2; the D is unclear. V was cut by 2 bases and J by 4 bases, with 8 bases left in between. Germline CDR1 LGHDT, CDR2 YNNKEL (reference sequence). CDR3 length equals 13 residues. CDR3 amino acids: CASSQPEGYGYTF. CDR3 coding DNA: TGTGCCAGCAGCCAACCCGAGGGCTATGGCTACACCTTC.

This chain links TRBV6-5 with TRBJ2-6; D ambiguous. This CDR3 spans 15 amino acids. Trimming took 0 bases from V and 2 from J, leaving 5 bases between them. Germline values: CDR1 MNHEY, CDR2 SVGAGI. CDR3: CASSYSRTGANVLTF. As DNA, the CDR3 is TGTGCCAGCAGTTACTCGAGGACTGGGGCCAACGTCCTGACTTTC.

The count of this clone is one. The rearrangement uses TRBV19 and TRBJ2-3, with 8 bases fitting TRBD1. The V gene end was trimmed by 5 bases and the J gene end by 1 base; junction bases not matched to a gene: 2. CDR3 length: 14 amino acids. Germline values: CDR1 LNHDA, CDR2 SQIVND (reference sequence). The CDR3: CASSPGQGTDTQYF. CDR3 DNA: TGTGCCAGTAGTCCGGGACAGGGCACAGATACGCAGTATTTT.

The CDR3 sequence: CASSVRPSSGQGYNEQFF. DNA for the CDR3: TGTGCCAGCAGCGTAAGGCCTTCGTCGGGACAGGGCTACAATGAGCAGTTCTTC. This chain connects TRBV9 to TRBJ2-1, with 9 bases lining up with TRBD1. The CDR3 sequence is 18 residues long. The germline gives CDR1 SGDLS, CDR2 YYNGEE. The junction had 11 bases not matched to a gene; V was cut back by 1 base and J by 3 bases. Full variable domain (rest looked up from reference TRBV9 and TRBJ2-1): DSGVTQTPKHLITATGQRVTLRCSPRSGDLSVYWYQQSLDQGLQFLIQYYNGEERAKGNILERFSAQQFPDLHSELNLSSLELGDSALYFCASSVRPSSGQGYNEQFFGPGTRLTVL.

This chain joins TRBV5-1 and TRBJ1-1, with no clear D. The CDR3 has 14 residues. V was pared by 5 bases and J by 7 bases, with 18 bases between. The germline V gene encodes CDR1 SGHRS and CDR2 YFSETQ. The CDR3 protein is CASRLKGEDFEAFF. The CDR3 DNA sequence: TGCGCCAGCAGGCTAAAAGGAGAAGATTTTGAAGCTTTCTTT.

The chain employs TRBV2 and TRBJ2-5; D is possibly TRBD2 (5 bases). V lost 5 bases and J lost 0, with 7 bases in between. Germline loops: CDR1 SNHLY, CDR2 FYNNEI. CDR3 length: 13 amino acids. CDR3 in DNA: TGTGCCAGCAGTCCGGACTACCAAGAGACCCAGTACTTC. Translated, it gives CASSPDYQETQYF.

This clone showed up just once. The sample holds other DNA sequences that translate to the same CDR3. The chain carries TRBV19 and TRBJ1-3; D is unclear. Germline CDR1 LNHDA, CDR2 SQIVND (reference sequence). This CDR3 region has 14 residues. Trimming left V 3 bases short and J 0 bases short, with 6 bases between. The CDR3 reads CASSIESSGNTIYF. CDR3 nucleotide sequence: TGTGCCAGTAGTATCGAGAGCTCTGGAAACACCATATATTTT.

The J gene is TRBJ2-5, the V gene TRBV5-4, with TRBD2 matching 13 bases. This CDR3 has 16 amino acids. With 0 bases clipped from V and 2 bases from J, the junction kept 1 base outside the gene matches. Germline-derived CDR1 and CDR2 are SGHNT and YYREEE (reference sequence). The CDR3 DNA reads TGTGCCAGCAGCTTGGCACTAGCGGGGGGGCAAGAGACCCAGTACTTC. Its translation: CASSLALAGGQETQYF.

The chain employs TRBV2 and TRBJ1-1; 8 bases align to TRBD1. Germline CDR1 is SNHLY and CDR2 is FYNNEI. V was clipped by 7 bases and J by 7 bases; unmatched bases: 11. This CDR3 spans 14 amino acids. The CDR3 here is CASKKIGQGGEAFF. In DNA, the CDR3 is TGTGCCAGCAAGAAGATAGGACAGGGAGGTGAAGCTTTCTTT.

CDR3 loop: CATHRDSYNQPQHF. The CDR3 nucleotides are TGTGCCACCCACCGGGACAGCTATAATCAGCCCCAGCATTTT. This chain joins TRBV28 and TRBJ1-5, with TRBD1 matching over 7 bases. V lost 10 bases, J lost 4 bases, and 10 bases stayed unmatched. Germline CDR1 is MDHEN and CDR2 is SYDVKM. There are 14 residues in the CDR3.